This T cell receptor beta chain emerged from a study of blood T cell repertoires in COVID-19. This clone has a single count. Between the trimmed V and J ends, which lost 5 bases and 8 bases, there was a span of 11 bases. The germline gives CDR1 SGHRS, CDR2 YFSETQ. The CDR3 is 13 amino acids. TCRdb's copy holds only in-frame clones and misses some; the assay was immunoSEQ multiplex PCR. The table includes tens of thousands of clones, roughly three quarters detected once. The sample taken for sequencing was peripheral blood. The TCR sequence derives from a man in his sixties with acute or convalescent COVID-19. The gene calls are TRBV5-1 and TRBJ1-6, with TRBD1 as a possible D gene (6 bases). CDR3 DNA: TGCGCCAGCAGAGGTGAGGGGGATTCACCCCTCCACTTT. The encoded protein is CASRGEGDSPLHF.